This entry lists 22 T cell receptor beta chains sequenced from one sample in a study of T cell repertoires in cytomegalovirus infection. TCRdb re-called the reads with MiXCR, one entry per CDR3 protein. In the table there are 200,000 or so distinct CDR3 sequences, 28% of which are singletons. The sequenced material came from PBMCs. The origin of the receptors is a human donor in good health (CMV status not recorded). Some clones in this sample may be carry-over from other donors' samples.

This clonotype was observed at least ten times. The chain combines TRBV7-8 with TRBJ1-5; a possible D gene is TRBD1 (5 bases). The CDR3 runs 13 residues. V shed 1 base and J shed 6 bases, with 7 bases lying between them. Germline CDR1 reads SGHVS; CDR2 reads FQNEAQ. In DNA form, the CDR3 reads TGTGCCAGCAGCTTAGGGGGCAGTCAGCCCCAGCATTTT. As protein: CASSLGGSQPQHF.

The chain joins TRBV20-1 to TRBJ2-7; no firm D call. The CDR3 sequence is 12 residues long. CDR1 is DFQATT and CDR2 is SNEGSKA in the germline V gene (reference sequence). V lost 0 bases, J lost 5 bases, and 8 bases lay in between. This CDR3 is CSARDTTDEQYF. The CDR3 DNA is TGCAGTGCTAGAGATACCACCGACGAGCAGTACTTC.

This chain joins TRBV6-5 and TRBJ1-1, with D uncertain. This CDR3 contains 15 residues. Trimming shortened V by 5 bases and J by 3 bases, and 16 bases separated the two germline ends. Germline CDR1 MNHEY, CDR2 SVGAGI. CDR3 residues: CASSAILSPHTEAFF. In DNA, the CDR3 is TGTGCCAGCAGTGCAATTTTAAGTCCTCACACTGAAGCTTTCTTT.

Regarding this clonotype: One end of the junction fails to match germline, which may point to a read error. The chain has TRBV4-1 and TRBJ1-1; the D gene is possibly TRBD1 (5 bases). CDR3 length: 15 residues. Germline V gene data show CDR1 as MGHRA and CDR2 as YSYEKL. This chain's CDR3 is CASSPQGGMNTEAFF. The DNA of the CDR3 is TGTGCCAGCAGCCCTCAGGGAGGCATGAACACTGAAGCTTTCTTT.

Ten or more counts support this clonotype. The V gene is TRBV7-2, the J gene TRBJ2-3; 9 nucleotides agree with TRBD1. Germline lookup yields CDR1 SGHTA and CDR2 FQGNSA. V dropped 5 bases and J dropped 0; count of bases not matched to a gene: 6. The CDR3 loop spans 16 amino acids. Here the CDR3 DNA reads TGTGCCAGCAGCCCAAGACAGGGGGGTAGCACAGATACGCAGTATTTT. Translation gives CASSPRQGGSTDTQYF.

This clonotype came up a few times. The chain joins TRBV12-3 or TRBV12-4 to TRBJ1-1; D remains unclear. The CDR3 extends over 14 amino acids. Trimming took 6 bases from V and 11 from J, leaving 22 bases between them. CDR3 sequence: CASSPLILSFSAFF. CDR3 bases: TGTGCCAGCAGCCCGCTGATTTTGTCCTTCTCGGCTTTCTTT.

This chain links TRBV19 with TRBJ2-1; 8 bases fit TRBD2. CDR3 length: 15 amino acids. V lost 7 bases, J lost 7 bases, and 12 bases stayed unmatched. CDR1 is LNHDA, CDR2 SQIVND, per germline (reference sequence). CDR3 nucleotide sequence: TGTGCCAGTACCATTAGCGGGGTTCTCGGAAATGAGCAGTTCTTC. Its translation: CASTISGVLGNEQFF. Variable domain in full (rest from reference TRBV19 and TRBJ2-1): DGGITQSPKYLFRKEGQNVTLSCEQNLNHDAMYWYRQDPGQGLRLIYYSQIVNDFQKGDIAEGYSVSREKKESFPLTVTSAQKNPTAFYLCASTISGVLGNEQFFGPGTRLTVL.

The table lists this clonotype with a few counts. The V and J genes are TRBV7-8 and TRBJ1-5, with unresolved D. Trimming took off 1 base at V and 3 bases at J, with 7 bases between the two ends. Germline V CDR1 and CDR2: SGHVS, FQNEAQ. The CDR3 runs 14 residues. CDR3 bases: TGTGCCAGCAGCTTAGGATCGACCAATCAGCCCCAGCATTTT. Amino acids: CASSLGSTNQPQHF.

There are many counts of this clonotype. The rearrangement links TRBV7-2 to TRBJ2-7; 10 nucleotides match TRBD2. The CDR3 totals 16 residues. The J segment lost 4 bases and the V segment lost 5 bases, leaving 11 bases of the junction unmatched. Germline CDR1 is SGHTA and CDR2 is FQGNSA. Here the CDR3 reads CASSNRVLAGIYEQYF. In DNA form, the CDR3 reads TGTGCCAGCAGCAACAGGGTACTAGCGGGGATTTACGAGCAGTACTTC.

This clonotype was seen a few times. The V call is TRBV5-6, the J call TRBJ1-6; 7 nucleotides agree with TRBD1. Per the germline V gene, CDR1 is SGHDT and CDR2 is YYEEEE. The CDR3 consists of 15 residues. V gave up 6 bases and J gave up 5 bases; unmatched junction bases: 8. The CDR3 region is CASTSWDRDNSPLHF. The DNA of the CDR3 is TGTGCCAGCACCAGTTGGGACAGAGATAATTCACCCCTCCACTTT.

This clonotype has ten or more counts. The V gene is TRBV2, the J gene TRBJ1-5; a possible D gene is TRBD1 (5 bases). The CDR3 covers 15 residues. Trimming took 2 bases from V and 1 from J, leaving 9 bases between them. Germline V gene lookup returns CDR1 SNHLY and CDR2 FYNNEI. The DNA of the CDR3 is TGTGCCAGCAGTGAAAGGGGAATAAGCAATCAGCCCCAGCATTTT. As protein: CASSERGISNQPQHF. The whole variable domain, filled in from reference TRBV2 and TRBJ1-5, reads EPEVTQTPSHQVTQMGQEVILRCVPISNHLYFYWYRQILGQKVEFLVSFYNNEISEKSEIFDDQFSVERPDGSNFTLKIRSTKLEDSAMYFCASSERGISNQPQHFGDGTRLSIL.

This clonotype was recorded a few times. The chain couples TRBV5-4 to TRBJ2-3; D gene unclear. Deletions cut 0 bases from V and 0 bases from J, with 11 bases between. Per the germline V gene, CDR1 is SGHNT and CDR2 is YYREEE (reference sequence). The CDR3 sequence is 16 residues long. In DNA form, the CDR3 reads TGTGCCAGCAGCTTGGTGGATATCCGGAGCACAGATACGCAGTATTTT. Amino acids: CASSLVDIRSTDTQYF.

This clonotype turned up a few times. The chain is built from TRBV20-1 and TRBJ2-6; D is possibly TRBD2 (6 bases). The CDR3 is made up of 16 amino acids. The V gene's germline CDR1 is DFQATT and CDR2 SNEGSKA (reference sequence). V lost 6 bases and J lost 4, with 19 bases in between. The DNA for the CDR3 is TGCAGTGCGCAGAGAGGGCGGGGCCTAGGGGCCAACGTCCTGACTTTC. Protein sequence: CSAQRGRGLGANVLTF.

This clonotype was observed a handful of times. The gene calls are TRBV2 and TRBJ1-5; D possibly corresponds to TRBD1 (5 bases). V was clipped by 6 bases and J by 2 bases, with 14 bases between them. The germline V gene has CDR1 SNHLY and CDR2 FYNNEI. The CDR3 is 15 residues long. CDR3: CASSPREGGNQPQHF. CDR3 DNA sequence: TGTGCCAGCAGCCCCAGGGAAGGTGGCAATCAGCCCCAGCATTTT.

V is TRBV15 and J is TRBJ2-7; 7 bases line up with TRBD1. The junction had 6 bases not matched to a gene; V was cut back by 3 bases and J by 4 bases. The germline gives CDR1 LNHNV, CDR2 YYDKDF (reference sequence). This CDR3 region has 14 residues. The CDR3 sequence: CATSRIGGKYEQYF. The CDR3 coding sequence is TGTGCCACCAGCAGGATAGGGGGCAAATACGAGCAGTACTTC.

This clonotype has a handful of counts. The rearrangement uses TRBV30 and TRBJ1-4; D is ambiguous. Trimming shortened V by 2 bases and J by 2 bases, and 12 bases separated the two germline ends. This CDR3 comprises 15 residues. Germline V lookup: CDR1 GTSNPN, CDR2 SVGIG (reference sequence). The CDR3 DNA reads TGTGCCTGGAGTAAAGGGAGGGAGACTAATGAAAAACTGTTTTTT. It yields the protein CAWSKGRETNEKLFF.

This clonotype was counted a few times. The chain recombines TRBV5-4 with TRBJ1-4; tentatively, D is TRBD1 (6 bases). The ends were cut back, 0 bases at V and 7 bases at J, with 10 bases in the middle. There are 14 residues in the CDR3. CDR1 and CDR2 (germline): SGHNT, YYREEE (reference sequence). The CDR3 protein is CASSLDQGSEKLFF. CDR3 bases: TGTGCCAGCAGCTTGGACCAGGGGAGTGAAAAACTGTTTTTT.

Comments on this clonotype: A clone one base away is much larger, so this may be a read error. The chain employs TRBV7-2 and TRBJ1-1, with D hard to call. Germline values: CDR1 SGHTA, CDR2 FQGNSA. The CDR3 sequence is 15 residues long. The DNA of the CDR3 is TGTGCCTGCAGCTTGGGTCCTAGGATGGACACTGAAGCTTTCTTT. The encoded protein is CACSLGPRMDTEAFF.

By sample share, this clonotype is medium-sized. In nucleotides, the CDR3 is TGCAGTGCTAGAGATAGAGAGGACCTAGCGGCTGAAGCTTTCTTT. Amino acids: CSARDREDLAAEAFF. The rearrangement links TRBV20-1 to TRBJ1-1; D call uncertain. V was shortened by 0 bases and J by 6 bases, with 17 bases between the two germline ends. CDR3 length equals 15 residues. CDR1 and CDR2 (germline): DFQATT, SNEGSKA (reference sequence).

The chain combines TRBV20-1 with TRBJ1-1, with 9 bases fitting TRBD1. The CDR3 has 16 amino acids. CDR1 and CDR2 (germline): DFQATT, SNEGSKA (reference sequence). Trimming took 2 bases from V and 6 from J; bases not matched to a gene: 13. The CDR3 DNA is TGCAGTGCTAGACTTGGTTTAGGGACAGGGAGGGCTGAAGCTTTCTTT. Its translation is CSARLGLGTGRAEAFF.

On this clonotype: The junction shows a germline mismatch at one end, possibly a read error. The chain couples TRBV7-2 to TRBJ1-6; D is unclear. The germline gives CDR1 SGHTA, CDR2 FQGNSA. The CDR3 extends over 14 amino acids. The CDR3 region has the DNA TGTGCCAGCAGCCCCTTGGGTCCGAATTCACCCCTCCTCTTT. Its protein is CASSPLGPNSPLLF.

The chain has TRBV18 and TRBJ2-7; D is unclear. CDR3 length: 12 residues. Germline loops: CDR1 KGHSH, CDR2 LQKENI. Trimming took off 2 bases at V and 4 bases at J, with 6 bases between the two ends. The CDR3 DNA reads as TGTGCCAGCTCACCAGCCAGGTACGAGCAGTACTTC. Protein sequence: CASSPARYEQYF.